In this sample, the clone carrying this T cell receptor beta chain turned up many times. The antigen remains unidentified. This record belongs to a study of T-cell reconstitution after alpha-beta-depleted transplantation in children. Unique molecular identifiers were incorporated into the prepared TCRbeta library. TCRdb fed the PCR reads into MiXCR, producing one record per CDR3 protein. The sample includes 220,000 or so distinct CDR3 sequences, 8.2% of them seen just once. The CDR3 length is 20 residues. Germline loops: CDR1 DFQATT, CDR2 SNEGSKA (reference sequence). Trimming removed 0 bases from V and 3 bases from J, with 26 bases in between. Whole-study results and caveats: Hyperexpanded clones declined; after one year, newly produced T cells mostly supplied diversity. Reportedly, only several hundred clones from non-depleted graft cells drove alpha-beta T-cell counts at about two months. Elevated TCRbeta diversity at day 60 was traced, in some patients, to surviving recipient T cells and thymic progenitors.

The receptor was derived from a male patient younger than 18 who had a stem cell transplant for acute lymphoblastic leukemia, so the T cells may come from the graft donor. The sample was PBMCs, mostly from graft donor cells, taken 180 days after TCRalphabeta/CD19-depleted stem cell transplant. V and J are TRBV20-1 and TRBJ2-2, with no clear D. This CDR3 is CSARDRTLEIGRPDTGELFF. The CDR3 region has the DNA TGCAGTGCTAGAGATCGCACCCTAGAGATCGGACGGCCGGACACCGGGGAGCTGTTTTTT.